Reported below is one T cell receptor beta chain. CD45RO-negative, CCR7-positively selected cells formed the naive CD8 fraction, excluding terminally differentiated effector memory CD45RA+ cells. This entry belongs to a study of shared clonotypes between healthy human individuals. Clones were sequenced by immunoSEQ multiplex PCR, and TCRdb holds only the in-frame ones, with some missing. The data contain some 1,900,000 clones, just under 95% of them singletons. There are 15 residues in the CDR3. V was trimmed by 2 bases and J by 6 bases, leaving 13 bases between them. Looked up from germline, CDR1 is LNHDA and CDR2 is SQIVND (reference sequence).

The specimen sequenced was naive CD8+ T cells sorted from blood. This receptor was taken from a man between 18 and 35 years old in good health. This rearrangement joins TRBV19 to TRBJ1-4; maybe TRBD1 (5 bases). The chain's CDR3 is CASSIRTPGDEKLFF. The DNA for the CDR3 is TGTGCCAGTAGTATACGGACACCCGGAGATGAAAAACTGTTTTTT.